This passage covers 14 T cell receptor beta chains from one sample sequenced in a study of T cells in Graves' hyperthyroidism and ophthalmopathy. Regions amplified from RNA transcripts were the TCR beta CDR3 regions. Initially, a first-round RT-PCR of the TCR CDR3 employed the HTBI primer set. Each CDR3 protein is one row after TCRdb ran MiXCR on the multiplex PCR reads. The table records 600,000 to 800,000 distinct CDR3 sequences, roughly a third of them present only once. Sequencing was done on a sample of blood. Source of these receptors: a woman aged 40 to 49 with Graves' hyperthyroidism.

V is TRBV7-2 and J is TRBJ1-2; TRBD1 agrees at 9 bases. Germline-derived CDR1 and CDR2 are SGHTA and FQGNSA. This CDR3 spans 15 amino acids. V shed 2 bases and J 4 bases; nucleotides not matched to a gene: 5. The CDR3 is CASSLSGTGIYGYTF. For the CDR3, the DNA is TGTGCCAGCAGCTTATCCGGGACAGGGATCTATGGCTACACCTTC.

This clonotype was observed at least ten times. V usage is TRBV29-1 and J usage is TRBJ2-7, with a weak D call TRBD2 (6 bases). CDR3 size: 11 residues. Looked up from germline, CDR1 is SQVTM and CDR2 is ANQGSEA. Trimming stripped 6 bases from V and 2 bases from J, with 8 bases between. The CDR3 DNA sequence: TGCAGCGTAACGGGAGCCTACGAGCAGTACTTC. This codes for CSVTGAYEQYF.

Ten or more counts support this clonotype. The chain uses TRBV19 and TRBJ2-2; D is perhaps TRBD1 or TRBD2 (5 bases each). The CDR3 consists of 14 residues. The germline V and J ends were trimmed by 10 bases and 4 bases, with 16 bases remaining between them. In germline, CDR1 is LNHDA, CDR2 SQIVND (reference sequence). The chain's CDR3 is CATSEAGATGELFF. Here the CDR3 DNA reads TGTGCCACCTCAGAGGCCGGGGCCACCGGGGAGCTGTTTTTT. The variable domain in full, with the rest retrieved from reference TRBV19 and TRBJ2-2, is DGGITQSPKYLFRKEGQNVTLSCEQNLNHDAMYWYRQDPGQGLRLIYYSQIVNDFQKGDIAEGYSVSREKKESFPLTVTSAQKNPTAFYLCATSEAGATGELFFGEGSRLTVL.

This clonotype occurred many times. The chain links TRBV13 to TRBJ2-5; possibly TRBD2 for D (5 bases). CDR3 size: 12 residues. The germline V gene encodes CDR1 PRHDT and CDR2 FYEKMQ (reference sequence). V was pared by 1 base and J by 7 bases, with 7 bases between. This chain's CDR3 is CASSLEGGTQYF. The CDR3 nucleotides read TGTGCCAGCAGCTTAGAAGGAGGGACCCAGTACTTC.

This clonotype was detected many times. The chain carries TRBV19 and TRBJ1-2, with no clear D. Trimming pared 8 bases from V and 2 bases from J, leaving 9 bases between. The CDR3 has 12 amino acids. Germline V CDR1 and CDR2: LNHDA, SQIVND (reference sequence). CDR3 loop: CASGPKNYGYTF. CDR3 DNA sequence: TGTGCCAGTGGTCCGAAAAACTATGGCTACACCTTC. Full variable domain (remainder filled in from reference TRBV19 and TRBJ1-2): DGGITQSPKYLFRKEGQNVTLSCEQNLNHDAMYWYRQDPGQGLRLIYYSQIVNDFQKGDIAEGYSVSREKKESFPLTVTSAQKNPTAFYLCASGPKNYGYTFGSGTRLTVV.

This clonotype appeared a few times. V is TRBV10-3 and J is TRBJ1-1; no clear D. V shed 6 bases and J shed 1 base, with 9 bases lying between them. The CDR3 is made up of 13 amino acids. CDR1 and CDR2 (germline): ENHRY, SYGVKD. The CDR3 coding sequence is TGTGCCATCAGCCACAAGCAGAACACTGAAGCTTTCTTT. It yields the protein CAISHKQNTEAFF.

The sample holds many counts of this clonotype. CDR3: CAISESSVTGELFF. The CDR3 DNA is TGTGCCATCAGTGAGTCTTCTGTCACCGGGGAGCTGTTTTTT. The genes are TRBV10-3 and TRBJ2-2, with D unclear. Trimming shortened V by 0 bases and J by 4 bases, and 6 bases separated the two germline ends. Looked up from germline, CDR1 is ENHRY and CDR2 is SYGVKD. The CDR3 is made up of 14 amino acids.

The chain recombines TRBV7-2 with TRBJ2-3; 10 bases line up with TRBD1. The V gene's germline CDR1 is SGHTA and CDR2 FQGNSA. This CDR3 contains 14 residues. V gave up 5 bases and J gave up 5 bases; unmatched junction bases: 4. The CDR3 DNA sequence: TGTGCCAGCAGCCCCGGGGACAGGGGAGATACGCAGTATTTT. It is translated as CASSPGDRGDTQYF.

V usage is TRBV15 and J usage is TRBJ2-7; 9 positions agree with TRBD1. Germline V gene lookup returns CDR1 LNHNV and CDR2 YYDKDF (reference sequence). V lost 8 bases and J lost 5; bases outside the gene matches: 4. The CDR3 is made up of 12 amino acids. CDR3 in DNA: TGTGCCACCGGGACAGGGTACCACGAGCAGTACTTC. Translating gives CATGTGYHEQYF.

Regarding this clonotype: A single base separates this from a much larger clone, so it may be a read error. The gene calls are TRBV11-1 and TRBJ2-5, with D possibly being TRBD2 (5 bases). CDR1 is SGHAT, CDR2 FQDESV, per germline (reference sequence). V was shortened by 8 bases and J by 4 bases, with 17 bases between the two germline ends. There are 14 residues in the CDR3. The CDR3 region is CASGSSGISETQYF. CDR3 DNA sequence: TGTGCCAGCGGCTCTTCCGGGATATCAGAGACCCAGTACTTC. Supplemented by reference TRBV11-1 and TRBJ2-5, the full variable domain reads EAEVAQSPRYKITEKSQAVAFWCDPISGHATLYWYRQILGQGPELLVQFQDESVVDDSQLPKDRFSAERLKGVDSTLKIQPAELGDSAMYLCASGSSGISETQYFGPGTRLLVL.

Regarding this clonotype: This likely comes from a read error, as the CDR3 has no conserved phenylalanine or tryptophan at its end. This chain joins TRBV2 and TRBJ1-3; TRBD1 agrees at 9 bases. The J segment lost 2 bases and the V segment lost 9 bases, leaving 8 bases of the junction unmatched. Germline V gene data show CDR1 as SNHLY and CDR2 as FYNNEI. The CDR3 runs to 15 residues. Here the CDR3 reads CASSTTGGAGNTIYL. Written as DNA, the CDR3 is TGTGCCAGTAGTACGACAGGGGGAGCTGGAAACACCATATATCTT.

The rearrangement joins TRBV7-2 to TRBJ1-4; D is undetermined. In germline, CDR1 is SGHTA, CDR2 FQGNSA. Between the trimmed V and J ends, which lost 6 bases and 5 bases, there was a span of 7 bases. The length of the CDR3 is 12 residues. CDR3 loop: CASSEVNEKLFF. In DNA form, the CDR3 reads TGTGCCAGCAGTGAAGTAAATGAAAAACTGTTTTTT.

This clonotype has a count of ten or more. The rearrangement uses TRBV7-2 and TRBJ2-7; D unclear. V lost 4 bases and J lost 6, with 16 bases in between. The CDR3 has 14 residues. The germline V gene has CDR1 SGHTA and CDR2 FQGNSA. The CDR3 sequence: CASSSRASLSEQYF. The DNA of the CDR3 is TGTGCCAGCAGCTCCCGGGCCTCACTGTCCGAGCAGTACTTC.

This clonotype showed up just a few times. This may stem from a read error, because a much larger clone lies one nucleotide away. The V and J genes are TRBV7-2 and TRBJ2-3; the D is unclear. V gave up 2 bases and J gave up 3 bases, with 3 bases separating them. The CDR3 has 12 residues. Per germline, CDR1 SGHTA and CDR2 FQGNSA. This CDR3 is CASSLWTDTQYF. The DNA of the CDR3 is TGTGCCAGCAGCTTATGGACAGATACGCAGTATTTT. Full variable domain (rest looked up from reference TRBV7-2 and TRBJ2-3): GAGVSQSPSNKVTEKGKDVELRCDPISGHTALYWYRQSLGQGLEFLIYFQGNSAPDKSGLPSDRFSAERTGGSVSTLTIQRTQQEDSAVYLCASSLWTDTQYFGPGTRLTVL.